This passage covers 5 T cell receptor beta chains from one sample sequenced in a study of T cells in Graves' hyperthyroidism and ophthalmopathy. The TCR beta CDR3 regions underwent amplification using RNA transcripts as the source. The TCR CDR3 first-round RT-PCR relied on the HTBI primer set. TCRdb re-called the multiplex PCR reads with MiXCR, one entry per CDR3 protein. The sample has fewer than 600,000 distinct CDR3 sequences; around 15% are singletons. Sequenced material: blood. These receptors came from a young woman with Graves' hyperthyroidism.

This clonotype was seen ten or more times. The junction differs from germline at one of its ends, possibly a read error. The chain uses TRBV7-9 and TRBJ2-5; TRBD1 is a possible D gene (5 bases). CDR1 and CDR2 from the germline V gene are SEHNR and FQNEAQ (reference sequence). The CDR3 length is 13 residues. CDR3 sequence (DNA): TGTGTCAGCAGCCCGCTAAGGGGAGAGACCCAGTACTTC. Protein sequence: CVSSPLRGETQYF.

This clonotype was detected ten times or more. V gene TRBV7-2 combines with J gene TRBJ2-1, with 10 bases matching TRBD2. The V gene's germline CDR1 is SGHTA and CDR2 FQGNSA. V lost 5 bases and J lost 6; bases outside the gene matches: 7. The CDR3 consists of 15 residues. CDR3 residues: CASSPEASGGNEQFF. As DNA, the CDR3 is TGTGCCAGCAGCCCGGAGGCTAGCGGGGGCAATGAGCAGTTCTTC.

This clonotype has ten or more counts. The chain combines TRBV29-1 with TRBJ1-2, with D possibly TRBD1 on 5 matching bases. V dropped 4 bases and J dropped 4 bases, with 16 bases sitting between them. The germline V gene encodes CDR1 SQVTM and CDR2 ANQGSEA. This CDR3 region has 14 residues. In nucleotides, the CDR3 is TGCAGCGTTGGAGCTTTAGGGGCAGGCTATGGCTACACCTTC. It is translated as CSVGALGAGYGYTF.

V gene TRBV18 combines with J gene TRBJ2-1; 11 bases line up with TRBD2. CDR3 length: 14 residues. The V segment lost 8 bases and the J segment 5 bases; nucleotides outside the gene matches: 5. Germline V gene data show CDR1 as KGHSH and CDR2 as LQKENI. CDR3: CASIATSGNNEQFF. CDR3 nucleotide sequence: TGTGCCAGCATAGCGACTAGCGGGAACAATGAGCAGTTCTTC.

The table lists this clonotype with a few counts. The J gene is TRBJ2-5, the V gene TRBV3-1, with D maybe TRBD2 (6 bases). V shed 8 bases and J shed 7 bases, with 23 bases lying between them. Germline assignment: CDR1 LGHDT and CDR2 YNNKEL (reference sequence). The length of the CDR3 is 15 residues. CDR3 DNA sequence: TGTGCCAGCTTAACTCATACTAGCTCCCATGGGACCCAGTACTTC. Translation gives CASLTHTSSHGTQYF.